The sample holds a few counts of the clone carrying this T cell receptor (beta chain). This sample was included in a study of blood T cell repertoires in COVID-19. On the study more broadly: The cDNA or gDNA used as material had been derived from T cells, B-cell-depleted T cells, or PBMCs.

The authors' processing: Amplification of reference gene primers was used by the study to estimate nucleated cell counts. TCRdb's copy holds only in-frame clones and misses some; the assay was immunoSEQ multiplex PCR. Clone size and the V and J calls come from that table; the DNA yielded D and trimming. In the table there are 250,000 to 350,000 clones, 75% to 90% of which are singletons. Sequencing input: peripheral blood. The TCR comes from a woman in her sixties or seventies with acute or convalescent COVID-19.

CDR3 in amino acids: CATSREDGSLSHEQFF. Here the CDR3 DNA reads TGTGCCACCAGCAGAGAAGACGGGAGCCTGTCACATGAGCAGTTCTTC. V is TRBV15 and J is TRBJ2-1, with D possibly TRBD2 on 6 matching bases. Germline values: CDR1 LNHNV, CDR2 YYDKDF (reference sequence). With 0 bases removed from V and 8 bases from J, the gap between germline ends came to 17 bases. The CDR3 is made up of 16 amino acids.